This TCR beta chain originates from a study of PD-L1 blockade in urothelial cancer (dated by TCRdb to the late 2010s). Context from the whole study: Every patient began therapy in the mid-2010s and was given atezolizumab 1,200 mg intravenously every 3 weeks. About 90% of the roughly 30 patients were identified as males with urothelial cancer of bladder origin, and a prior smoking history was reported by 18 of 29 patients. Patients had an ECOG performance status of 0 or 1 and had received between 0 and 3 prior chemotherapy regimens. Blood samples were analyzed at two time points: 3 weeks after treatment start (second dose) and 6 weeks after treatment start. Blood samples gave median yields of around 150,000 T cells and approximately 80,000 unique TCRs, along with a median clonality of about 0.084. The study was an exploratory multi-omic analysis of somatic, immune and clinical correlates of response to PD-L1 blockade with atezolizumab in urothelial cancer. Pretreatment tumor samples, along with matched peripheral blood serially collected before and after atezolizumab treatment, were subjected to TCR sequencing. Durable clinical benefit meant progression-free survival longer than 6 months, and TCR features were also tested against progression-free and overall survival. In the same patients who had TCR sequencing, pretreatment tumors also underwent whole exome sequencing and RNA sequencing. About 10 patients reached durable clinical benefit, while roughly 22 patients did not. Pretreatment blood TCR-seq was available for about 30 patients, at least one posttreatment blood collection was obtained for roughly 25 patients, and tumor TCR-seq was available for roughly 25 patients. The study at large found these results: Small sample size (n ≈ 27) and many exploratory analyses mean the results are intended to be hypothesis-generating. Patients with durable benefit showed greater expansion of tumor-associated TCR clones in peripheral blood 3 weeks after starting treatment (n ≈ 23, p = 0.022). A pretreatment peripheral blood TCR clonality below the median was linked to improved progression-free and overall survival.

With regard to this clone: The clone's antigen remains unknown. No per-base quality is available; no much larger clone lies one base away.

Synthetic TCR analog templates were spiked into each PCR to estimate absolute template abundance from read counts. The immunoSEQ assay was used to amplify TCRbeta CDR3 regions from genomic DNA with bias-controlled V and J gene primers. Sequencing of rearranged TCRbeta segments was performed at approximately 20X coverage. The original methods were these. Clustering was used to correct sequencing errors, and CDR3s were annotated against IMGT so that V, D and J genes could be assigned. Only productive TCRbeta rearrangements were used in downstream analyses, excluding out-of-frame or stop-codon sequences. Clonality was calculated as one minus the Shannon entropy normalized by the log of the number of unique productive sequences. Fisher's exact test with Benjamini-Hochberg correction, at a threshold of adjusted p below 0.01, was used to find clones that differed between time points or between blood and tumor. Drawn from immuneACCESS, this table holds only the in-frame rearrangements with V and J called that TCRdb kept. Clones are partly lost; checked studies trace under half to an unresolved V gene and leave the rest unexplained. The DNA gave D and trimming, while V, J and clone size come from that table. Here the sample has roughly 46,000 clones; about 85% occur a single time. The ten most abundant clones make up approximately 2% of the sample.

V is clipped by 7 bases and J by 0 bases, and the sequence between their germline boundaries is 14 bases long. The CDR3 sequence holds 15 residues, the cysteine and phenylalanine included. Of the read, only the CDR3 DNA is kept; its 45 bases are in frame from base 1. CDR1 and CDR2, looked up from the germline V gene (reference sequence), are MNHNY and SVGAGI. Per the publication, the time point label means: peripheral blood 6 weeks after treatment start. A cohort of 25 to 30 patients with locally advanced or metastatic urothelial carcinoma, treated at Memorial Sloan Kettering on a trial protocol, was included. Peripheral blood mononuclear cells were collected pretreatment and during treatment, with between 1 and 8 total time points per patient. The Qiagen DNeasy Blood extraction kit was used to purify genomic DNA from total PBMCs and tumor samples. Collected pretreatment and during treatment, PBMCs were isolated and stored as previously described.

Here the chain combines TRBV6-6 and TRBJ2-3; a tentative D match to TRBD1 spans 6 bases. Here the sequenced sample was PBMCs, taken around atezolizumab (anti-PD-L1) treatment. This receptor was obtained from a man between 45 and 60 years old with urothelial cancer. The nucleotide sequence reads TGTGCCAGCACCAAGGGGGTTACTAGCACAGATACGCAGTATTTT. This encodes CASTKGVTSTDTQYF.